These 20 T cell receptor beta chains came from one sample sequenced in a study of T cells expressing NK-cell markers. TCRdb re-called the 5' RACE reads and shows each CDR3 protein once, DNA omitted. Its table lists some 150,000 distinct CDR3 sequences. Input material: blood T cells: a sorted CD56 or NKG2C T cell subset, CD4+ or CD8+ T cells, or bulk PBMC T cells (not recorded which). The receptors stem from a woman aged 50 to 60 in good health.

This chain links TRBV19 with TRBJ2-2. The CDR3 consists of 15 residues. CDR1 is LNHDA, CDR2 SQIVND, per germline (reference sequence). The CDR3 sequence is CASTTGPGSSGELFF.

The J gene is TRBJ2-1, the V gene TRBV6-4; TCRdb outputs TRBD2, but without DNA this stays unchecked. This CDR3 has 15 amino acids. CDR1 and CDR2 from the germline V gene are MRHNA and SNTAGT. This chain's CDR3 is CASSAGTSGSDEQFF.

The gene calls are TRBV7-8 and TRBJ1-3; TCRdb indicates TRBD1, and absent DNA this call remains unverified. The CDR3 extends over 14 amino acids. The germline V gene encodes CDR1 SGHVS and CDR2 FQNEAQ. The CDR3 sequence is CASSEQERGYTIYF.

The chain recombines TRBV10-1 with TRBJ2-1. The CDR3 sequence is 11 residues long. Germline values: CDR1 WNHNN, CDR2 SYGVQD (reference sequence). This chain's CDR3 is CASSASHEQFF.

V is TRBV4-1 and J is TRBJ1-1. CDR1 and CDR2 (germline): MGHRA, YSYEKL. The CDR3 consists of 12 residues. The CDR3 sequence: CASSRDYTEAFF.

The rearrangement uses TRBV7-2 and TRBJ2-5; the TCRdb call, TRBD1, lacks DNA for checking. CDR3 length: 16 residues. Germline V gives CDR1 SGHTA, CDR2 FQGNSA. CDR3 loop: CASSETTGKYQETQYF.

CDR3 protein: CASSIANRTDTQYF. V gene TRBV19 combines with J gene TRBJ2-3. The CDR3 runs 14 residues. From germline, CDR1 is LNHDA and CDR2 SQIVND (reference sequence).

This sequence joins TRBV29-1 and TRBJ2-1; TCRdb selects TRBD2, and the lack of DNA leaves this call unchecked. CDR3 size: 16 residues. Germline V lookup: CDR1 SQVTM, CDR2 ANQGSEA. The CDR3 sequence: CSVEGLAGVSYNEQFF.

The chain employs TRBV15 and TRBJ1-5. CDR3 size: 13 residues. From germline, CDR1 is LNHNV and CDR2 YYDKDF (reference sequence). The CDR3 protein is CATSRERAQPQHF.

The chain uses TRBV29-1 and TRBJ2-1; TCRdb's D call of TRBD2 is untestable without DNA. The CDR3 extends over 13 amino acids. Per germline, CDR1 SQVTM and CDR2 ANQGSEA. The CDR3 loop is CSVVLATYNEQFF.

The chain employs TRBV10-3 and TRBJ1-3. CDR1 ENHRY and CDR2 SYGVKD come from the germline V gene. CDR3 length: 15 amino acids. This CDR3 reads CAISESGGSGNTIYF.

The chain uses TRBV7-9 and TRBJ1-1; absent DNA, TCRdb's TRBD1 call cannot be checked. Germline CDR1 reads SEHNR; CDR2 reads FQNEAQ (reference sequence). CDR3 length: 14 residues. The CDR3 reads CASSSLPGGARAFF.

The chain carries TRBV2 and TRBJ2-1. Germline V gives CDR1 SNHLY, CDR2 FYNNEI. There are 11 residues in the CDR3. The CDR3: CASPNGNEQFF.

This chain connects TRBV24-1 to TRBJ1-2; TCRdb designates TRBD1, a call that cannot be tested without DNA. This CDR3 has 15 amino acids. Germline V gene lookup returns CDR1 KGHDR and CDR2 SFDVKD. CDR3: CATSEGSGTGYGYTF.

The chain links TRBV12-5 to TRBJ2-1; TCRdb picks TRBD1, but there is no DNA to check that call. This CDR3 comprises 16 residues. The germline gives CDR1 LGHNT, CDR2 FRNRAP. The CDR3: CASAFGGGSSYNEQFF.

The gene calls are TRBV6-5 and TRBJ2-5; TCRdb returns TRBD1, unconfirmable since there is no DNA. Germline CDR1 is MNHEY and CDR2 is SVGAGI. The CDR3 is 17 amino acids. The CDR3 loop reads CASSYLPRQGALETQYF.

The chain employs TRBV5-6 and TRBJ2-5; TCRdb names TRBD1, which stays unverified in the absence of DNA. Per germline, CDR1 SGHDT and CDR2 YYEEEE. The CDR3 sequence is 14 residues long. This chain's CDR3 is CASSFGTGKKTQYF.

J is TRBJ2-1 and V is TRBV12-3 or TRBV12-4; TCRdb reports TRBD2, a call that lacks DNA to check it against. The CDR3 contains 17 residues. This CDR3 is CASSPGGTSGRFYEQFF.

The rearrangement uses TRBV7-9 and TRBJ2-3; the TCRdb call, TRBD2, lacks DNA for checking. The CDR3 runs 15 residues. The germline V gene encodes CDR1 SEHNR and CDR2 FQNEAQ (reference sequence). This CDR3 reads CASSSTSGVTDTQYF.

The V call is TRBV6-1, the J call TRBJ2-3; TCRdb indicates TRBD1, and absent DNA this call remains unverified. There are 13 residues in the CDR3. Germline V gene data show CDR1 as MNHNS and CDR2 as SASEGT. The CDR3 reads CATQGLWADTQYF.